The clone carrying this TCR beta chain appeared many times. Its antigen remains unidentified. The V end was cut by 4 bases, the J end by 5 bases, with 17 bases between. Germline CDR1 reads KGHDR; CDR2 reads SFDVKD. The CDR3 covers 16 residues. TCR beta libraries were prepared from cDNA with unique molecular identifiers. In TCRdb, the PCR reads were re-called with MiXCR into one record per CDR3 protein. Found here are some 240,000 distinct CDR3 sequences, approximately 34% of them singletons; the top ten hold around 4.7%. The data are from a study of post-analysis software for immune sequencing data. General study points: Multiple sclerosis patients showed significantly lower normalized Chao1 diversity than controls did. Five or six TRBV segments, including TRBV5-6, TRBV5-1 and TRBV20-1, were more frequent in patients than controls.

Sequences were obtained from blood. The receptor comes from a girl aged 5 to 17 with multiple sclerosis. The gene calls are TRBV24-1 and TRBJ2-4, with TRBD1 as a possible D gene (6 bases). The CDR3 coding sequence is TGTGCCACCAGTGACCCACACAGGGAATTACAAAACATTCAGTACTTC. The encoded protein is CATSDPHRELQNIQYF.